This T cell receptor (beta chain) came from a study of molecular identifiers for immune sequencing clone quantification. Study results and caveats: In naive cells, under 1% of molecules belonged to clones above 20 RNA copies, against over 98% in effector cells. Researchers reportedly could pick up spiked Jurkat TCR RNA from one cell mixed into some 1 million naive cells.

This clonotype has just a few counts. Its antigen is still unknown. This CDR3 is built from 16 residues. Trimming pared 9 bases from V and 2 bases from J, leaving 20 bases between. Germline values: CDR1 LNHDA, CDR2 SQIVND (reference sequence). Naive CD8 T cells were sorted, and the gate applied was CD8+CD4-CCR7+CD45RA+. TCRdb itself ran the PCR reads through MiXCR, one entry per CDR3 protein. The sample lists 400,000 to 600,000 distinct CDR3 sequences, about 21% occurring once. The receptor comes from a human donor in good health. Some libraries in this study had Jurkat cell RNA spiked in. Material for sequencing was naive CD8+ T cells from blood, with Jurkat cell RNA spiked in. Subset: FACS-sorted CD8+CD4-CCR7+CD45RA+ naive T cells. The chain is built from TRBV19 and TRBJ1-5; D possibly corresponds to TRBD1 (5 bases). CDR3 sequence: CASTGGAGGGNQPQHF. The CDR3 DNA reads TGTGCCAGCACGGGGGGAGCCGGAGGGGGCAATCAGCCCCAGCATTTT.